The text below deals with one TCR beta chain. In the original processing: For nucleated cells, counts were estimated from reference gene primer amplification. Here immunoSEQ multiplex PCR was the method, and the copy in TCRdb shows in-frame clones only, minus some. V and J calls and clone size follow that table, whereas D and trimming were derived from the DNA. The sample has about 270,000 clones; approximately 86% are singletons. The sample comes from a study of blood T cell repertoires in COVID-19. Recruitment covered 20 to 25 US areas and drew participants whose ages spanned 18 to 89 years. Participants' reported clinical history set cohort assignment. Germline V gives CDR1 MDHEN, CDR2 SYDVKM. Deletions cut 6 bases from V and 7 bases from J, with 21 bases between. The CDR3 spans 16 residues.

Sequencing input: PBMCs or T cells enriched from blood (not recorded which). The clonotype was recovered from a woman aged 18-30 years who had recovered from COVID-19. V usage is TRBV28 and J usage is TRBJ1-4, with D hard to call. Here the CDR3 reads CASRPAMAAKSEKLFF. The CDR3 DNA follows: TGTGCCAGCAGGCCCGCCATGGCGGCGAAGAGTGAAAAACTGTTTTTT.